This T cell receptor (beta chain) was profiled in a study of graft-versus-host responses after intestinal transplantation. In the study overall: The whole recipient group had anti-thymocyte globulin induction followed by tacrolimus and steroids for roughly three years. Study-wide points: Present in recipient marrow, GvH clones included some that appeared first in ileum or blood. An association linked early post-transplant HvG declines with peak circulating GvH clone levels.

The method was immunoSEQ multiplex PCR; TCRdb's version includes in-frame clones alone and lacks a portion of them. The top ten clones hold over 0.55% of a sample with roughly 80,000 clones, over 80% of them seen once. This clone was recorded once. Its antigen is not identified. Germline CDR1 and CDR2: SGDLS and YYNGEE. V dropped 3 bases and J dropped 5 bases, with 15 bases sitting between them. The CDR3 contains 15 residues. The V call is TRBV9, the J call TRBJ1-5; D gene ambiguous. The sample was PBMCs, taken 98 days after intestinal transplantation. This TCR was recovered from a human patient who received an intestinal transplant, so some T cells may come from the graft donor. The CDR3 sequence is CASSEEGLLDQPQHF. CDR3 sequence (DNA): TGTGCCAGCAGCGAGGAGGGTTTATTGGATCAGCCCCAGCATTTT. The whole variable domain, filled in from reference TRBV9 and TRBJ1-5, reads DSGVTQTPKHLITATGQRVTLRCSPRSGDLSVYWYQQSLDQGLQFLIQYYNGEERAKGNILERFSAQQFPDLHSELNLSSLELGDSALYFCASSEEGLLDQPQHFGDGTRLSIL.